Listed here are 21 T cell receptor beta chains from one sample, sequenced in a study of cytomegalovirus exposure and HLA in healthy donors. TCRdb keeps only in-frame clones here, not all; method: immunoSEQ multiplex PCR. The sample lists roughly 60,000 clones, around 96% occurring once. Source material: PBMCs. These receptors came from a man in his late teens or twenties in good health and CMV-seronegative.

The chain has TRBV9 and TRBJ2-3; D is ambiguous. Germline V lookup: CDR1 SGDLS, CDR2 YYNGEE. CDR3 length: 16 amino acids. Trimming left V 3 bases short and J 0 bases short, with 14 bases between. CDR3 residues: CASSGGSGTSTDTQYF. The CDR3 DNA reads TGTGCCAGCAGCGGTGGGTCGGGTACGAGCACAGATACGCAGTATTTT.

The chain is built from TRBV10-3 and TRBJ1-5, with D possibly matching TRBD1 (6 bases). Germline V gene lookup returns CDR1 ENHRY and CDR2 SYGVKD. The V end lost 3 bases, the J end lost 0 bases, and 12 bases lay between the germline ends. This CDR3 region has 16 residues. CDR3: CAISDGGLDSNQPQHF. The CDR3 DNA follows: TGTGCCATCAGTGATGGGGGCCTGGATAGCAATCAGCCCCAGCATTTT.

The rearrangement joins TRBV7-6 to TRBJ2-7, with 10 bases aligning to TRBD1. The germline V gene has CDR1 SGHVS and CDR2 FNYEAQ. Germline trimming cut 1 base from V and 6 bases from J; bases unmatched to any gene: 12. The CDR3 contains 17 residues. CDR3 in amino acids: CASSLELGRDRGGEQYF. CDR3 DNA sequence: TGTGCCAGCAGCTTAGAACTGGGGCGGGACAGGGGCGGCGAGCAGTACTTC.

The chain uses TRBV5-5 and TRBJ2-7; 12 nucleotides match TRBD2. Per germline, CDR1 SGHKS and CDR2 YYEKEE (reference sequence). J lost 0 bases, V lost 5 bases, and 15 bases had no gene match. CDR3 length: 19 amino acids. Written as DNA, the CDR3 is TGTGCCAGCAGACGAACCGGGACTAGCGGGTTTTCCAGCTCCTACGAGCAGTACTTC. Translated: CASRRTGTSGFSSSYEQYF.

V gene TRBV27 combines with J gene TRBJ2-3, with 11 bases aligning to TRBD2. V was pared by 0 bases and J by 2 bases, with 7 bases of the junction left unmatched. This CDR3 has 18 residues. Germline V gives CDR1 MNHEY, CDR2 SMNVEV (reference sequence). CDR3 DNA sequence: TGTGCCAGCAGTTTATCCTCGGGGACTAGCGGACTCACAGATACGCAGTATTTT. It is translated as CASSLSSGTSGLTDTQYF.

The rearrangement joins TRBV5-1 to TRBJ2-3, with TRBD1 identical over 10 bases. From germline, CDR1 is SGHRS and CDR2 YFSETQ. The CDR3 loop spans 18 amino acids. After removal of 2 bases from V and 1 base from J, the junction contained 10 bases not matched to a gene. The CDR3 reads CASSFILQGTGGTDTQYF. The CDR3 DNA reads TGCGCCAGCAGCTTTATTCTCCAGGGGACAGGGGGCACAGATACGCAGTATTTT.

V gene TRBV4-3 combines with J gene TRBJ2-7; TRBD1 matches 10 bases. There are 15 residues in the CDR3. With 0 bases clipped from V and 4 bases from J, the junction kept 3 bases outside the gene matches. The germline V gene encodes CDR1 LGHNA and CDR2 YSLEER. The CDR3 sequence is CASSQDRDRGYEQYF. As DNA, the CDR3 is TGCGCCAGCAGCCAAGATCGGGACAGGGGATACGAGCAGTACTTC.

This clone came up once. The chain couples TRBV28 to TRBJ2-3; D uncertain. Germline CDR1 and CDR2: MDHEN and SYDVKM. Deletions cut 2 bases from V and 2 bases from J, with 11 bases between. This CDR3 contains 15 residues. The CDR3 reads CASSLVSSSTDTQYF. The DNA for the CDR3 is TGTGCCAGCAGTTTAGTGTCTTCCTCCACAGATACGCAGTATTTT.

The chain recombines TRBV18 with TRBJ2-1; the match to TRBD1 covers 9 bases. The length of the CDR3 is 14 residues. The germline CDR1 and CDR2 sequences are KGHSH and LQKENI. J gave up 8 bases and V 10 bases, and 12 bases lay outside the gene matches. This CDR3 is CANSRDRAIDEQFF. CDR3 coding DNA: TGTGCCAACTCGCGGGACAGGGCGATCGATGAGCAGTTCTTC.

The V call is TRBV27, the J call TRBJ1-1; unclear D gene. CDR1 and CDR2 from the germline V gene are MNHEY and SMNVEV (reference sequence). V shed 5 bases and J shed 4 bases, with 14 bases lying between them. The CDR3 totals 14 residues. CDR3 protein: CASSPAGMGTEAFF. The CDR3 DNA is TGTGCCAGCAGTCCGGCGGGGATGGGCACTGAAGCTTTCTTT.

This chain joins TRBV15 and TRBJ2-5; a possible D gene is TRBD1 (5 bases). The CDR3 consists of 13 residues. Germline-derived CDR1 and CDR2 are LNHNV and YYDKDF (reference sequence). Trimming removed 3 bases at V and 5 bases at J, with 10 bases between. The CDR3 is CATSSRAWETQYF. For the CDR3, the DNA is TGTGCCACCAGCAGCAGGGCCTGGGAGACCCAGTACTTC.

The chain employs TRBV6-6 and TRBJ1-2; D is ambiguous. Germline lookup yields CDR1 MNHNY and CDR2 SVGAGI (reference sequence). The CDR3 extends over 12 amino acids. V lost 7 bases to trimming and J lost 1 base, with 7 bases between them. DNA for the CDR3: TGTGCCAGCAAGAGGGATAACTATGGCTACACCTTC. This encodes CASKRDNYGYTF.

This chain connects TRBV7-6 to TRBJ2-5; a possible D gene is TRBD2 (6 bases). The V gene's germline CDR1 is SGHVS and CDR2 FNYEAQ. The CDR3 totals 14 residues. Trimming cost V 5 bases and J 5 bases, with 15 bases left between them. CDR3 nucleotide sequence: TGTGCCAGCAGCCCGGGGACTCTTGTTGAGACCCAGTACTTC. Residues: CASSPGTLVETQYF.

As DNA, the CDR3 is TGTGCCAGCAGCTTAAATACAGGATTTCTCTACGAGCAGTACTTC. Its translation: CASSLNTGFLYEQYF. The chain uses TRBV5-4 and TRBJ2-7, with D perhaps TRBD1 (5 bases). The V and J ends lost 2 bases and 3 bases respectively, with 15 bases between them. The CDR3 extends over 15 amino acids. Per the germline V gene, CDR1 is SGHNT and CDR2 is YYREEE (reference sequence). The full variable domain, its missing parts supplied by reference TRBV5-4 and TRBJ2-7, is ETGVTQSPTHLIKTRGQQVTLRCSSQSGHNTVSWYQQALGQGPQFIFQYYREEENGRGNFPPRFSGLQFPNYSSELNVNALELDDSALYLCASSLNTGFLYEQYFGPGTRLTVT.

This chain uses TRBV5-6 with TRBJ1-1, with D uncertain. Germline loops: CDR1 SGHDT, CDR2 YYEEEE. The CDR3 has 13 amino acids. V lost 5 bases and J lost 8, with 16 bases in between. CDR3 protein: CASSSNPGQEAFF. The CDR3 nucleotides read TGTGCCAGCAGTTCGAATCCAGGCCAGGAAGCTTTCTTT.

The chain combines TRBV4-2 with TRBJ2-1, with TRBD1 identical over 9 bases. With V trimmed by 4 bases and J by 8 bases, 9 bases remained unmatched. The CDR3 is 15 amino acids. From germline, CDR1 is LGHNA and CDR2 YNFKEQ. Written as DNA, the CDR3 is TGTGCCAGCAGCCCAGCCAACAGGGGGCAGGATGAGCAGTTCTTC. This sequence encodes CASSPANRGQDEQFF.

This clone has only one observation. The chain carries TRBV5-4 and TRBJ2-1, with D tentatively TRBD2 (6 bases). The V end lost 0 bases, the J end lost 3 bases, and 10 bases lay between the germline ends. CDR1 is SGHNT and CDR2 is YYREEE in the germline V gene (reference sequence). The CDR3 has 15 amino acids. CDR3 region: CASSLGLASYNEQFF. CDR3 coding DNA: TGTGCCAGCAGCTTGGGGCTAGCGAGCTACAATGAGCAGTTCTTC.

CDR3 sequence (DNA): TGTGCCAGCAGCTTAGGACTAGCCGCGGCCTACGAGCAGTACTTC. Its translation: CASSLGLAAAYEQYF. The chain couples TRBV7-2 to TRBJ2-7; 7 bases are shared with TRBD2. V lost 1 base to trimming and J lost 2 bases; unmatched junction nucleotides: 5. CDR1 and CDR2 (germline): SGHTA, FQGNSA. CDR3 length equals 15 residues.

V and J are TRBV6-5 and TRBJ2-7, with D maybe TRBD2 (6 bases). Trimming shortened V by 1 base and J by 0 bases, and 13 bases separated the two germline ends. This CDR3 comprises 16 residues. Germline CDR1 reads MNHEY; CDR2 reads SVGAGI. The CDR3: CASSYFGGPTSYEQYF. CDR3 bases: TGTGCCAGCAGTTACTTCGGAGGGCCCACCTCCTACGAGCAGTACTTC.

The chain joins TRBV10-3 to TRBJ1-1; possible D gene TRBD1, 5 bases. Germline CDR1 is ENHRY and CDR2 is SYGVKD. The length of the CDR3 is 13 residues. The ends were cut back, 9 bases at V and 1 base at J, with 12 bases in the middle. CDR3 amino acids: CAIFGGGNTEAFF. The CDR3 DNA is TGTGCCATTTTTGGGGGGGGGAACACTGAAGCTTTCTTT.

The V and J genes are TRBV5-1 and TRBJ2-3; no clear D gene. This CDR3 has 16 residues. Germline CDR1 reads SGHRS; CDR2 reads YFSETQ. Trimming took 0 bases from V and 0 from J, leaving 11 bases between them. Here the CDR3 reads CASSLVGGSSTDTQYF. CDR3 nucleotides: TGCGCCAGCAGCTTGGTAGGCGGATCTAGCACAGATACGCAGTATTTT.